Listed here are 25 T cell receptor beta chains from one sample, sequenced in a study of shared clonotypes between healthy human individuals. Clones were sequenced by immunoSEQ multiplex PCR, and TCRdb holds only the in-frame ones, with some missing. The profile shows millions of clones, roughly 94% of them singletons. CD45RO-negative, CCR7-selected cells formed the naive CD8 fraction, which excluded terminally differentiated effector memory CD45RA+ cells. The specimen was naive CD8+ T cells sorted from blood. These receptors were obtained from a man younger than 30 in good health.

The V call is TRBV19, the J call TRBJ2-5, with D perhaps TRBD2 (6 bases). Between the trimmed V and J ends, which lost 6 bases and 0 bases, there was a span of 17 bases. The CDR3 runs to 16 residues. Germline V gene lookup returns CDR1 LNHDA and CDR2 SQIVND (reference sequence). The CDR3: CASSPLRTGDQETQYF. Here the CDR3 DNA reads TGTGCCAGTAGCCCTCTTAGAACGGGGGACCAAGAGACCCAGTACTTC. Using reference TRBV19 and TRBJ2-5 for the parts outside the CDR3, the full variable domain is DGGITQSPKYLFRKEGQNVTLSCEQNLNHDAMYWYRQDPGQGLRLIYYSQIVNDFQKGDIAEGYSVSREKKESFPLTVTSAQKNPTAFYLCASSPLRTGDQETQYFGPGTRLLVL.

The J gene is TRBJ2-7, the V gene TRBV4-1; 10 bases map to TRBD1. Germline trimming cut 2 bases from V and 0 bases from J; bases unmatched to any gene: 7. Germline CDR1 MGHRA, CDR2 YSYEKL. CDR3 length: 17 amino acids. The CDR3 DNA is TGCGCCAGCAGCCAAAAAGCCGGGACAGGGGCCTCCTACGAGCAGTACTTC. This codes for CASSQKAGTGASYEQYF.

In its sample, this clone was seen a few times. The chain carries TRBV30 and TRBJ1-5, with 7 bases matching TRBD1. Trimming took 2 bases from V and 4 from J; bases not matched to a gene: 8. The CDR3 consists of 15 residues. CDR1 and CDR2 (germline): GTSNPN, SVGIG (reference sequence). The DNA for the CDR3 is TGTGCCTGGAGTCACCCTACGACAGGGAATCAGCCCCAGCATTTT. Translation gives CAWSHPTTGNQPQHF.

The CDR3 nucleotides read TGTGCCAGCAGCTTAGAAGCACCCACCTACAATGAGCAGTTCTTC. It encodes CASSLEAPTYNEQFF. The chain joins TRBV7-9 to TRBJ2-1; D is ambiguous. CDR3 length: 15 residues. Germline V gives CDR1 SEHNR, CDR2 FQNEAQ (reference sequence). Trimming pared 1 base from V and 2 bases from J, leaving 9 bases between. Looking up the rest from reference TRBV7-9 and TRBJ2-1 gives the full variable domain: DTGVSQNPRHKITKRGQNVTFRCDPISEHNRLYWYRQTLGQGPEFLTYFQNEAQLEKSRLLSDRFSAERPKGSFSTLEIQRTEQGDSAMYLCASSLEAPTYNEQFFGPGTRLTVL.

In its sample, this clone was seen once. The V and J genes are TRBV4-2 and TRBJ2-7, with 10 nucleotides matching TRBD2. The CDR3 runs 16 residues. After removal of 5 bases from V and 7 bases from J, the junction contained 14 bases not matched to a gene. Germline V lookup: CDR1 LGHNA, CDR2 YNFKEQ. DNA of the CDR3: TGTGCCAGCAGCGACAGAAACCTAGCGGGGGCTGCGGAGCAGTACTTC. Amino acid sequence: CASSDRNLAGAAEQYF.

In its sample, this clone was seen once. The chain employs TRBV15 and TRBJ2-1, with D possibly being TRBD1 (5 bases). With 8 bases removed from V and 6 bases from J, the gap between germline ends came to 11 bases. The germline V gene encodes CDR1 LNHNV and CDR2 YYDKDF (reference sequence). The length of the CDR3 is 12 residues. CDR3 amino acids: CATGARPNEQFF. The CDR3 coding sequence is TGTGCCACCGGGGCCAGGCCCAATGAGCAGTTCTTC. Full variable domain (outside the CDR3, taken from reference TRBV15 and TRBJ2-1): DAMVIQNPRYQVTQFGKPVTLSCSQTLNHNVMYWYQQKSSQAPKLLFHYYDKDFNNEADTPDNFQSRRPNTSFCFLDIRSPGLGDTAMYLCATGARPNEQFFGPGTRLTVL.

This clone appeared a single time. The chain has TRBV27 and TRBJ2-7, with 11 bases lining up with TRBD1. V shed 5 bases, J shed 7 bases, and the junction held 16 bases outside the gene matches. The CDR3 extends over 17 amino acids. Germline-derived CDR1 and CDR2 are MNHEY and SMNVEV (reference sequence). Here the CDR3 DNA reads TGTGCCAGCAGTACCGCTTTACGGGACAGGGGGACGGGGGAGCAGTACTTC. Its protein product is CASSTALRDRGTGEQYF.

This chain uses TRBV28 with TRBJ2-1; 8 bases are a match to TRBD1. With V trimmed by 2 bases and J by 4 bases, 4 bases remained unmatched. In germline, CDR1 is MDHEN, CDR2 SYDVKM. This CDR3 is 15 amino acids long. The CDR3 sequence: CASSLQGQVYNEQFF. The CDR3 DNA sequence: TGTGCCAGCAGTTTACAGGGACAGGTATACAATGAGCAGTTCTTC.

This sequence joins TRBV9 and TRBJ2-3; TRBD2 matches at 7 bases. The length of the CDR3 is 15 residues. The germline gives CDR1 SGDLS, CDR2 YYNGEE. J lost 6 bases, V lost 0 bases, and 7 bases had no gene match. The DNA for the CDR3 is TGTGCCAGCAGCGTAGAAGGTAGCGGGTTCGATACGCAGTATTTT. It translates to CASSVEGSGFDTQYF.

The gene calls are TRBV19 and TRBJ2-3, with D perhaps being TRBD1 or TRBD2 (5 bases each). Trimming cost V 3 bases and J 2 bases, with 12 bases left between them. Per germline, CDR1 LNHDA and CDR2 SQIVND (reference sequence). The CDR3 sequence is 15 residues long. As DNA, the CDR3 is TGTGCCAGTAGTATCGGGACCGGGTTCACAGATACGCAGTATTTT. This translates into CASSIGTGFTDTQYF.

The rearrangement uses TRBV15 and TRBJ1-1; no clear D. The V and J ends lost 0 bases and 5 bases respectively, with 10 bases between them. Germline CDR1 is LNHNV and CDR2 is YYDKDF (reference sequence). The CDR3 is 14 amino acids. This CDR3 is CATSRDEEETEAFF. In nucleotides, the CDR3 is TGTGCCACCAGCAGAGACGAAGAGGAGACTGAAGCTTTCTTT.

This chain connects TRBV25-1 to TRBJ1-4; D is perhaps TRBD1 (5 bases). The CDR3 sequence is 16 residues long. CDR1 is MGHDK, CDR2 SYGVNS, per germline. V lost 2 bases to trimming and J lost 3 bases, with 13 bases between them. CDR3 in DNA: TGTGCCAGCAGTGAACTCCCCGGGGGAGCTAATGAAAAACTGTTTTTT. This translates into CASSELPGGANEKLFF. The complete variable domain, with remaining parts taken from reference TRBV25-1 and TRBJ1-4, reads EADIYQTPRYLVIGTGKKITLECSQTMGHDKMYWYQQDPGMELHLIHYSYGVNSTEKGDLSSESTVSRIRTEHFPLTLESARPSHTSQYLCASSELPGGANEKLFFGSGTQLSVL.

The V call is TRBV19, the J call TRBJ2-7, with 9 bases lining up with TRBD1. Germline lookup yields CDR1 LNHDA and CDR2 SQIVND (reference sequence). Trimming at V came to 5 bases and at J to 2 bases, leaving 7 bases not matched to a gene. The CDR3 spans 15 residues. The DNA for the CDR3 is TGTGCCAGTAGTGACCGGACAGGGGTCCCCTACGAGCAGTACTTC. It codes for CASSDRTGVPYEQYF.

The genes are TRBV27 and TRBJ1-1; 11 bases are a match to TRBD1. Looked up from germline, CDR1 is MNHEY and CDR2 is SMNVEV (reference sequence). With V trimmed by 5 bases and J by 4 bases, 3 bases remained unmatched. The CDR3 extends over 14 amino acids. DNA for the CDR3: TGTGCCAGCAGTCACGGACAGGGGGCCACTGAAGCTTTCTTT. It translates to CASSHGQGATEAFF.

The chain uses TRBV9 and TRBJ2-7, with TRBD2 matching 9 bases. Trimming took 0 bases from V and 6 from J; bases not matched to a gene: 7. Germline V CDR1 and CDR2: SGDLS, YYNGEE. The CDR3 has 15 amino acids. CDR3 bases: TGTGCCAGCAGCGTAGAAGTAGCGGGAGCGGGCGAGCAGTACTTC. It yields the protein CASSVEVAGAGEQYF. The full variable domain, completed using reference TRBV9 and TRBJ2-7, is DSGVTQTPKHLITATGQRVTLRCSPRSGDLSVYWYQQSLDQGLQFLIQYYNGEERAKGNILERFSAQQFPDLHSELNLSSLELGDSALYFCASSVEVAGAGEQYFGPGTRLTVT.

V gene TRBV28 combines with J gene TRBJ1-2, with D tentatively TRBD1 (5 bases). The germline gives CDR1 MDHEN, CDR2 SYDVKM. CDR3 length: 15 residues. V lost 7 bases, J lost 0 bases, and 15 bases lay in between. The CDR3 loop reads CASIQVGPSNYGYTF. Here the CDR3 DNA reads TGTGCCAGCATCCAGGTGGGACCTTCTAACTATGGCTACACCTTC.

This clone was observed a single time. The chain carries TRBV2 and TRBJ2-3; weak D call: TRBD2 (5 bases). Germline CDR1 reads SNHLY; CDR2 reads FYNNEI. Trimming took off 7 bases at V and 1 base at J, with 12 bases between the two ends. CDR3 size: 14 residues. The CDR3, as DNA: TGTGCCAGCACCCTGGGTAGCGGCACAGATACGCAGTATTTT. This sequence encodes CASTLGSGTDTQYF.

The rearrangement joins TRBV28 to TRBJ1-1, with D uncertain. V was trimmed by 6 bases and J by 1 base, leaving 12 bases between them. This CDR3 has 14 amino acids. CDR1 and CDR2 (germline): MDHEN, SYDVKM. CDR3 DNA: TGTGCCAGCAGATGGCGCGGGGAGAACACTGAAGCTTTCTTT. This encodes CASRWRGENTEAFF.

The chain is built from TRBV7-8 and TRBJ2-1, with D tentatively TRBD1 (6 bases). CDR3 size: 18 residues. Germline CDR1 SGHVS, CDR2 FQNEAQ. V lost 7 bases, J lost 0 bases, and 22 bases lay in between. CDR3 coding DNA: TGTGCCAGCACCCTAACCCTGACCCGGACAGACTCCTACAATGAGCAGTTCTTC. The encoded protein is CASTLTLTRTDSYNEQFF.

J is TRBJ2-1 and V is TRBV11-2; tentatively, D is TRBD2 (6 bases). The CDR3 runs 11 residues. Germline lookup yields CDR1 SGHAT and CDR2 FQNNGV. V was pared by 6 bases and J by 10 bases, with 10 bases between. As DNA, the CDR3 is TGTGCCAGCAGGAGGGGAGGCGAGCAGTTCTTC. Translating it yields CASRRGGEQFF.

About this clone itself: Other nucleotide sequences from this sample produce the same CDR3. The chain employs TRBV28 and TRBJ1-5; no firm D call. The germline gives CDR1 MDHEN, CDR2 SYDVKM. Trimming removed 2 bases at V and 0 bases at J, with 5 bases between. The CDR3 length is 14 residues. DNA of the CDR3: TGTGCCAGCAGTTTAAGCGATAGCAATCAGCCCCAGCATTTT. Residues: CASSLSDSNQPQHF.

The rearrangement joins TRBV5-1 to TRBJ2-5; TRBD2 aligns across 11 bases. This CDR3 region has 15 residues. V shed 4 bases and J 0 bases; nucleotides not matched to a gene: 2. The germline gives CDR1 SGHRS, CDR2 YFSETQ. The CDR3, as DNA: TGCGCCAGCAGCGCTAGCGGGGGGTACCAAGAGACCCAGTACTTC. Translation: CASSASGGYQETQYF. The full variable domain, completed using reference TRBV5-1 and TRBJ2-5, is KAGVTQTPRYLIKTRGQQVTLSCSPISGHRSVSWYQQTPGQGLQFLFEYFSETQRNKGNFPGRFSGRQFSNSRSEMNVSTLELGDSALYLCASSASGGYQETQYFGPGTRLLVL.

A few counts support this clone. This chain uses TRBV27 with TRBJ2-5, with 12 bases fitting TRBD2. The CDR3 consists of 18 residues. With V trimmed by 5 bases and J by 5 bases, 15 bases remained unmatched. CDR1 and CDR2 (germline): MNHEY, SMNVEV (reference sequence). For the CDR3, the DNA is TGTGCCAGCAGTCCCTGGGCTAGCGGGGGGGCCCTGATCGAGACCCAGTACTTC. Protein: CASSPWASGGALIETQYF.

This clone appeared a few times. The chain is built from TRBV5-6 and TRBJ2-7; D is unclear. This CDR3 contains 14 residues. CDR1 is SGHDT, CDR2 YYEEEE, per germline. V was clipped by 4 bases and J by 2 bases, with 13 bases between them. This CDR3 is CASSPPDVAYEQYF. CDR3 in DNA: TGTGCCAGCAGCCCCCCGGACGTAGCCTACGAGCAGTACTTC.

V gene TRBV27 combines with J gene TRBJ2-3, with D possibly matching TRBD1 (5 bases). Trimming pared 3 bases from V and 6 bases from J, leaving 16 bases between. CDR3 length equals 15 residues. From germline, CDR1 is MNHEY and CDR2 SMNVEV (reference sequence). The CDR3 here is CASSFGADRLDTQYF. The CDR3 region has the DNA TGTGCCAGCAGTTTTGGGGCGGACCGGCTGGATACGCAGTATTTT.